This T cell receptor (beta chain) comes out of a study of blood T cell repertoires in COVID-19. Overall study: Researchers got acute and convalescent COVID-19 samples from the United States, Italy and Spain. Sources were T cells, B-cell-depleted T cells, or PBMCs; the material itself was cDNA or gDNA.

The authors' processing: Reference gene primer amplification gave nucleated cell count estimates. Sequencing used immunoSEQ multiplex PCR; TCRdb keeps in-frame clones, though not all of them. That table furnishes V, J and clone size, whereas the DNA furnished D and trimming. The table includes about 110,000 clones, just under 90% detected once. V was pared by 3 bases and J by 12 bases, with 8 bases of the junction left unmatched. Germline CDR1 is MNHEY and CDR2 is SMNVEV (reference sequence). The CDR3 is 15 amino acids. The chain carries TRBV27 and TRBJ2-1; 13 bases match TRBD2. This clonotype was sampled from a human donor in a cohort sampled during active COVID-19. Source material: peripheral blood. The DNA for the CDR3 is TGTGCCAGCAGTTTGACCGGGACTAGCGGGAACGTGCAGTTCTTC. The encoded protein is CASSLTGTSGNVQFF.